These 5 T cell receptor beta chains originate from one sample sequenced in a study of blood T cell repertoires in COVID-19. Clones were sequenced by immunoSEQ multiplex PCR, and TCRdb holds only the in-frame ones, with some missing. The table shows more than 90,000 clones, with 85% occurring only once. Sequenced input: peripheral blood. The receptors were sampled from a woman in her sixties or seventies with active or convalescent COVID-19.

The chain employs TRBV19 and TRBJ1-2, with D possibly TRBD1 on 5 matching bases. The ends were cut back, 3 bases at V and 3 bases at J, with 11 bases in the middle. Germline CDR1 is LNHDA and CDR2 is SQIVND (reference sequence). The CDR3 runs to 14 residues. The CDR3 nucleotides are TGTGCCAGTAGTATGCAGGGAGGGGACTATGGCTACACCTTC. Translating it yields CASSMQGGDYGYTF. Looking up the rest from reference TRBV19 and TRBJ1-2 gives the full variable domain: DGGITQSPKYLFRKEGQNVTLSCEQNLNHDAMYWYRQDPGQGLRLIYYSQIVNDFQKGDIAEGYSVSREKKESFPLTVTSAQKNPTAFYLCASSMQGGDYGYTFGSGTRLTVV.

The chain recombines TRBV15 with TRBJ2-2; TRBD1 is a possible D gene (6 bases). The germline CDR1 and CDR2 sequences are LNHNV and YYDKDF (reference sequence). The CDR3 length is 17 residues. Trimming left V 0 bases short and J 4 bases short, with 15 bases between. In DNA form, the CDR3 reads TGTGCCACCAGCAGAGATACAGGGCGAGTGAGCACCGGGGAGCTGTTTTTT. This gives the protein CATSRDTGRVSTGELFF.

This clone has only a few counts. This chain's CDR3 is CASSLFWDRVSYGYTF. For the CDR3, the DNA is TGTGCCAGCAGCTTGTTCTGGGACAGGGTGAGCTATGGCTACACCTTC. The chain recombines TRBV7-2 with TRBJ1-2, with 9 bases aligning to TRBD1. The CDR3 spans 16 residues. Germline CDR1 SGHTA, CDR2 FQGNSA. The V segment lost 3 bases and the J segment 4 bases; nucleotides outside the gene matches: 9.

The chain links TRBV5-1 to TRBJ2-5; 7 bases align to TRBD1. The CDR3 has 14 residues. Germline V gene lookup returns CDR1 SGHRS and CDR2 YFSETQ. V lost 2 bases and J lost 3; bases outside the gene matches: 4. The CDR3 sequence: CASSFSGTEETQYF. The DNA of the CDR3 is TGCGCCAGCAGCTTCTCCGGGACAGAAGAGACCCAGTACTTC. The full variable domain, its missing parts supplied by reference TRBV5-1 and TRBJ2-5, is KAGVTQTPRYLIKTRGQQVTLSCSPISGHRSVSWYQQTPGQGLQFLFEYFSETQRNKGNFPGRFSGRQFSNSRSEMNVSTLELGDSALYLCASSFSGTEETQYFGPGTRLLVL.

The rearrangement uses TRBV19 and TRBJ1-5, with no clear D. CDR1 is LNHDA and CDR2 is SQIVND in the germline V gene (reference sequence). Trimming pared 3 bases from V and 2 bases from J, leaving 5 bases between. The CDR3 is made up of 13 amino acids. The CDR3 coding sequence is TGTGCCAGTAGTATCCGCGGCAATCAGCCCCAGCATTTT. Protein: CASSIRGNQPQHF.